This TCR beta chain is drawn from a study of OX40 agonist ivuxolimab in advanced cancers. The CDR3 contains 14 residues. Germline V gives CDR1 SGDLS, CDR2 YYNGEE. V shed 3 bases and J shed 2 bases, with 10 bases lying between them. Assay used: immunoSEQ multiplex PCR; TCRdb lists only in-frame clones, some missing. The data contain approximately 69,000 clones, less than 90% of them seen just once; the ten biggest clones take up 7.5% to 9%. Sequencing used CD4+ or CD8+ T cells sorted from blood, obtained in a trial of the OX40 agonist ivuxolimab. The chain employs TRBV9 and TRBJ2-3; D is undetermined. The clonotype was recovered from an adult with an advanced solid tumor such as melanoma, head and neck, liver or kidney cancer. The chain's CDR3 is CASSEDLNTDTQYF. CDR3 DNA: TGTGCCAGCAGCGAAGATCTAAACACAGATACGCAGTATTTT.